This T cell receptor (beta chain) came from a study of blood T cell repertoires in COVID-19. There are 14 residues in the CDR3. V shed 10 bases and J shed 4 bases, with 17 bases lying between them. Germline assignment: CDR1 MDHEN and CDR2 SYDVKM. Authors' data handling: Counts of nucleated cells, estimated from reference gene primer amplification, were obtained. Using immunoSEQ multiplex PCR, the repertoire was profiled, and TCRdb retains in-frame clones only, with some absent. That table gives V, J and clone size, and the DNA gave D and trimming. Found here are just over 150,000 clones, 85% to 90% of them singletons; the top ten hold about 15%.

The chain combines TRBV28 with TRBJ2-1; possible D gene TRBD1, 6 bases. The source material was peripheral blood. The source of this sequence is a woman aged 40 to 50 with acute or convalescent COVID-19. The CDR3 loop reads CATRQASRYNEQFF. As DNA, the CDR3 is TGTGCCACCAGACAGGCCAGCAGGTACAATGAGCAGTTCTTC.